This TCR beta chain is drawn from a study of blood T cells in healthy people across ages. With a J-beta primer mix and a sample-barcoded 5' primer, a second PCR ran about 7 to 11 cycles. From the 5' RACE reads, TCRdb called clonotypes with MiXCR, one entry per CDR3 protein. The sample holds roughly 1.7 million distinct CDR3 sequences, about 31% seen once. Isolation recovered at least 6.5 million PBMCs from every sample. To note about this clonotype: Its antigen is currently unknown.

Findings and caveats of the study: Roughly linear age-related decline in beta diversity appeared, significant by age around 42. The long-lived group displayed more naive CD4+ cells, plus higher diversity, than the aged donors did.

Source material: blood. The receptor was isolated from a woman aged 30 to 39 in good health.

Written as DNA, the CDR3 is TGTGCCAGCAGTTACCGGCAGGGGGTGGGGGAGCAGTTCTTC. Its protein is CASSYRQGVGEQFF. The V and J genes are TRBV6-6 and TRBJ2-1, with 7 bases aligning to TRBD1. Germline CDR1 MNHNY, CDR2 SVGAGI (reference sequence). V was pared by 2 bases and J by 10 bases, with 8 bases of the junction left unmatched. This CDR3 is built from 14 residues.